Below, 18 T cell receptor beta chains from the same sample are listed, as sequenced in a study of technical replicates of blood from several donors. Using immunoSEQ multiplex PCR, the repertoire was profiled, and TCRdb retains in-frame clones only, with some absent. The sample has 91,000 or so clones; 85% to 95% are singletons. The sequencing sample was made of T cells isolated from PBMCs. Every receptor here comes from a human donor in good health.

The rearrangement uses TRBV5-4 and TRBJ2-1, with D perhaps matching TRBD1 (6 bases). There are 15 residues in the CDR3. Trimming removed 4 bases at V and 6 bases at J, with 17 bases between. Germline lookup yields CDR1 SGHNT and CDR2 YYREEE (reference sequence). CDR3 DNA: TGTGCCAGCAGCCTGGGACACCAAGCCATCAATGAGCAGTTCTTC. It is translated as CASSLGHQAINEQFF.

This rearrangement joins TRBV27 to TRBJ1-1; TRBD1 might be the D (6 bases). The germline CDR1 and CDR2 sequences are MNHEY and SMNVEV (reference sequence). Trimming left V 3 bases short and J 5 bases short, with 13 bases between. This CDR3 comprises 14 residues. CDR3 in amino acids: CASSFRGGRTEAFF. The CDR3 DNA reads as TGTGCCAGCAGTTTTCGGGGGGGCCGAACTGAAGCTTTCTTT.

V and J are TRBV4-3 and TRBJ2-1, with TRBD2 matching 11 bases. Trimming at V came to 4 bases and at J to 5 bases, leaving 7 bases not matched to a gene. Germline CDR1 and CDR2: LGHNA and YSLEER. The CDR3 loop spans 16 amino acids. The CDR3 is CASSLFGLAGNNEQFF. CDR3 nucleotides: TGCGCCAGCAGCCTTTTCGGACTAGCGGGTAACAATGAGCAGTTCTTC.

V gene TRBV5-1 combines with J gene TRBJ2-3; no definite D call. Per germline, CDR1 SGHRS and CDR2 YFSETQ. V was trimmed by 2 bases and J by 0 bases, leaving 10 bases between them. The CDR3 has 15 residues. CDR3: CASSFEDTSTDTQYF. In DNA form, the CDR3 reads TGCGCCAGCAGCTTTGAAGACACTAGCACAGATACGCAGTATTTT.

The chain's CDR3 is CASSKAGQETQYF. CDR3 nucleotides: TGTGCCAGTAGTAAAGCGGGACAAGAGACCCAGTACTTC. The rearrangement uses TRBV19 and TRBJ2-5, with 7 bases identical to TRBD2. Trimming at V came to 4 bases and at J to 2 bases, leaving 1 base not matched to a gene. This CDR3 has 13 residues. Germline V gene data show CDR1 as LNHDA and CDR2 as SQIVND (reference sequence).

The chain combines TRBV6-1 with TRBJ1-4, with D perhaps TRBD1 (6 bases). Germline values: CDR1 MNHNS, CDR2 SASEGT. V lost 6 bases and J lost 10, with 18 bases in between. This CDR3 has 14 amino acids. CDR3 DNA: TGTGCCAGCAGGGATCCGGGACACGGCGTAAAACTGTTTTTT. Translating gives CASRDPGHGVKLFF.

This chain joins TRBV5-6 and TRBJ2-1, with 9 positions matching TRBD2. Per the germline V gene, CDR1 is SGHDT and CDR2 is YYEEEE. The CDR3 loop spans 15 amino acids. Trimming at V came to 1 base and at J to 4 bases, leaving 3 bases not matched to a gene. This chain's CDR3 is CASSLLLAGYNEQFF. The CDR3, as DNA: TGTGCCAGCAGCTTGTTACTAGCGGGTTACAATGAGCAGTTCTTC. Using reference TRBV5-6 and TRBJ2-1 for the parts outside the CDR3, the full variable domain is DAGVTQSPTHLIKTRGQQVTLRCSPKSGHDTVSWYQQALGQGPQFIFQYYEEEERQRGNFPDRFSGHQFPNYSSELNVNALLLGDSALYLCASSLLLAGYNEQFFGPGTRLTVL.

V gene TRBV28 combines with J gene TRBJ1-2, with 10 bases fitting TRBD1. Trimming at V came to 3 bases and at J to 6 bases, leaving 4 bases not matched to a gene. Germline CDR1 reads MDHEN; CDR2 reads SYDVKM. The CDR3 spans 14 residues. The CDR3 DNA reads TGTGCCAGCAGTTTTCGAGGACAGGGGGATGGCTACACCTTC. It is translated as CASSFRGQGDGYTF.

This chain uses TRBV14 with TRBJ2-7; the D gene is possibly TRBD2 (5 bases). The CDR3 consists of 14 residues. The V gene's germline CDR1 is SGHDN and CDR2 FVKESK. Trimming left V 2 bases short and J 4 bases short, with 12 bases between. CDR3: CASSQPGSVYEQYF. Written as DNA, the CDR3 is TGTGCCAGCAGCCAACCGGGATCTGTGTACGAGCAGTACTTC.

V gene TRBV19 combines with J gene TRBJ1-1; D is unresolved. Germline loops: CDR1 LNHDA, CDR2 SQIVND (reference sequence). This CDR3 has 15 amino acids. V lost 6 bases and J lost 2, with 16 bases in between. The CDR3 protein is CASRRTALTNTEAFF. Written as DNA, the CDR3 is TGTGCCAGTAGAAGAACGGCCTTGACTAACACTGAAGCTTTCTTT.

The chain is built from TRBV19 and TRBJ1-5; 9 bases map to TRBD1. Germline V gene lookup returns CDR1 LNHDA and CDR2 SQIVND (reference sequence). Germline trimming cut 7 bases from V and 1 base from J; bases unmatched to any gene: 5. The CDR3 has 15 residues. The CDR3 DNA reads TGTGCCAGTATTCGACAGGGGGTCAGCAATCAGCCCCAGCATTTT. Protein product: CASIRQGVSNQPQHF.

The genes are TRBV28 and TRBJ1-2, with D unresolved. CDR1 is MDHEN, CDR2 SYDVKM, per germline. Trimming took off 4 bases at V and 8 bases at J, with 17 bases between the two ends. The CDR3 is made up of 14 amino acids. The CDR3 protein is CASSSHPQAGGYTF. CDR3 nucleotides: TGTGCCAGCAGTTCCCACCCCCAGGCCGGAGGCTACACCTTC.

The CDR3 DNA sequence: TGCGCCAGCAGCCAAGGGACAGGACTAGCGGGAGAAGAGAAGTACTTC. Protein product: CASSQGTGLAGEEKYF. The gene calls are TRBV4-1 and TRBJ2-7; TRBD2 agrees at 13 bases. Germline-derived CDR1 and CDR2 are MGHRA and YSYEKL. CDR3 length equals 16 residues. After removal of 1 base from V and 11 bases from J, the junction contained 11 bases not matched to a gene.

The gene calls are TRBV6-6 and TRBJ2-3; D gene uncertain. V lost 4 bases and J 14 bases, leaving 16 bases between the germline ends. There are 12 residues in the CDR3. The germline V gene has CDR1 MNHNY and CDR2 SVGAGI (reference sequence). The CDR3 region is CASSLHGEDAYF. The CDR3 nucleotides are TGTGCCAGCAGTTTGCATGGAGAGGATGCGTATTTT.

CDR3 coding DNA: TGTGCCAGCTCAGCTCCGGGACAGGGTTATCAGCCCCAGCATTTT. Protein product: CASSAPGQGYQPQHF. V gene TRBV18 combines with J gene TRBJ1-5, with TRBD1 identical over 9 bases. Germline trimming cut 5 bases from V and 5 bases from J; bases unmatched to any gene: 7. Germline CDR1 is KGHSH and CDR2 is LQKENI. The length of the CDR3 is 15 residues. Together with reference TRBV18 and TRBJ1-5, the CDR3 gives the full variable domain: NAGVMQNPRHLVRRRGQEARLRCSPMKGHSHVYWYRQLPEEGLKFMVYLQKENIIDESGMPKERFSAEFPKEGPSILRIQQVVRGDSAAYFCASSAPGQGYQPQHFGDGTRLSIL.

The rearrangement links TRBV30 to TRBJ2-7, with 12 bases matching TRBD1. The germline V gene has CDR1 GTSNPN and CDR2 SVGIG (reference sequence). The CDR3 totals 14 residues. Unmatched junction bases numbered 6, after V lost 3 bases and J lost 6 bases. The CDR3 DNA reads TGTGCCTGGAGAGCCGGGACAGGGGGCGCCGAGCAGTACTTC. It codes for CAWRAGTGGAEQYF.

This clone was recorded a few times. This chain links TRBV6-5 with TRBJ1-1, with a weak D call TRBD1 (5 bases). The length of the CDR3 is 15 residues. V was trimmed by 7 bases and J by 3 bases, leaving 18 bases between them. Germline V gene lookup returns CDR1 MNHEY and CDR2 SVGAGI. The CDR3 DNA reads as TGTGCCAGCAAACTCAAGTCCAGGGAAGACACTGAAGCTTTCTTT. The encoded protein is CASKLKSREDTEAFF.

This chain links TRBV7-3 with TRBJ2-5, with D possibly matching TRBD2 (5 bases). Trimming left V 3 bases short and J 7 bases short, with 9 bases between. The length of the CDR3 is 12 residues. The germline V gene has CDR1 SGHTA and CDR2 FQGTGA. As DNA, the CDR3 is TGTGCCAGCAGCTTCCCCGGAGGGACCCAGTACTTC. It yields the protein CASSFPGGTQYF.